This entry features one T cell receptor beta chain sequence. This record belongs to a study of blood T cell repertoires in COVID-19. Whole-study context: From T cells, B-cell-depleted T cells, or PBMCs came the material, which was cDNA or gDNA.

Patients in Seattle were enrolled during active infection, then followed longitudinally. Per the germline V gene, CDR1 is SGHTS and CDR2 is YDEGEE. V gave up 1 base and J gave up 0 bases, with 7 bases separating them. The CDR3 extends over 14 amino acids. Here immunoSEQ multiplex PCR was the method, and the copy in TCRdb shows in-frame clones only, minus some. This table holds about 350,000 clones, about 90% found once. The sample comprised peripheral blood. This chain links TRBV5-8 with TRBJ1-2, with D perhaps matching TRBD1 (5 bases). This TCR was recovered from a woman between 65 and 79 years old with COVID-19, enrolled during active disease. Here the CDR3 reads CASSLQGSNYGYTF. The CDR3 DNA follows: TGTGCCAGCAGCTTGCAGGGATCTAACTATGGCTACACCTTC.